This T cell receptor (beta chain) was captured in a study of blood T cell repertoires in COVID-19. Overall study context: Acute and convalescent COVID-19 specimens originated in the United States, Italy and Spain. T cells, B-cell-depleted T cells, or PBMCs supplied cDNA or gDNA.

From germline, CDR1 is LGHNT and CDR2 FRNRAP. The CDR3 loop spans 12 amino acids. Trimming shortened V by 2 bases and J by 4 bases, and 3 bases separated the two germline ends. Original processing notes: Estimation of nucleated cell counts was performed using reference gene primer amplification. Produced via immunoSEQ multiplex PCR; TCRdb's table is partial and in-frame only. V, J and clone size were drawn from that table, and D and trimming were deduced from the DNA. The table shows around 21,000 clones, with less than 85% occurring only once. Sequencing was performed on peripheral blood. The sequence came from an elderly man with acute or convalescent COVID-19. The chain combines TRBV12-5 with TRBJ1-3; D unresolved. For the CDR3, the DNA is TGTGCTAGTGGTTTGCTCGGAAACACCATATATTTT. It specifies CASGLLGNTIYF.